This is a list of T cell receptor beta chains from one sample in a study of OX40 agonist ivuxolimab in advanced cancers. Produced via immunoSEQ multiplex PCR; TCRdb's table is partial and in-frame only. The sample shows roughly 34,000 clones, roughly 87% of them seen only once. The material sequenced was CD4+ or CD8+ T cells sorted from blood, taken in a trial of the OX40 agonist ivuxolimab. These receptors all stem from an adult with an advanced solid tumor such as melanoma, head and neck, liver or kidney cancer. Each CDR3 is given without its conserved first and last residue.

v_gene: TRBV10-3; j_gene: TRBJ2-3; CDR3aa: AISGTTDTQY
v_gene: TRBV14; j_gene: TRBJ2-2; CDR3aa: ASSPAGGRRGTGELF
v_gene: TRBV5-1; j_gene: TRBJ1-2; CDR3aa: ASRTAGGGNYGYT
v_gene: TRBV2; j_gene: TRBJ1-5; CDR3aa: ASDQGGEVRQPQH
v_gene: TRBV5-1; j_gene: TRBJ2-5; CDR3aa: ASSPMSGQETQY
v_gene: TRBV28; j_gene: TRBJ2-7; CDR3aa: ASSRSSGRYEQY
v_gene: TRBV28; j_gene: TRBJ2-5; CDR3aa: ASGQETQY
v_gene: TRBV15; j_gene: TRBJ1-4; CDR3aa: ATSRILRSGSNEKLF
v_gene: TRBV28; j_gene: TRBJ2-7; CDR3aa: ATSPGTHYEQY
v_gene: TRBV14; j_gene: TRBJ1-4; CDR3aa: ASSQGPEKLF
v_gene: TRBV5-1; j_gene: TRBJ2-1; CDR3aa: ASSKGQLSYNEQF
v_gene: TRBV7-2; j_gene: TRBJ2-3; CDR3aa: ASSLAASGRVADTQY
v_gene: TRBV6-5; j_gene: TRBJ1-2; CDR3aa: ASSYLRTGGGYGYT
v_gene: TRBV15; j_gene: TRBJ1-5; CDR3aa: ATSRAQGLRNQPQH
v_gene: TRBV29-1; j_gene: TRBJ2-1; CDR3aa: SVVLTARRRTSSYNEQF
v_gene: TRBV9; j_gene: TRBJ2-5; CDR3aa: ASSPQGRGEETQY
v_gene: TRBV19; j_gene: TRBJ1-2; CDR3aa: ASSMSDYGYT
v_gene: TRBV12-5; j_gene: TRBJ2-1; CDR3aa: ASGLVRMVAGGPDNEQF
v_gene: TRBV2; j_gene: TRBJ2-3; CDR3aa: ASSPGLYRGDTQY
v_gene: TRBV30; j_gene: TRBJ2-7; CDR3aa: AWSGGRLAAYEQY
v_gene: TRBV11-2; j_gene: TRBJ2-1; CDR3aa: ASSPMAARGNEQF
v_gene: TRBV6-5; j_gene: TRBJ1-2; CDR3aa: ASRSGQGHGYT
v_gene: TRBV6-1; j_gene: TRBJ1-3; CDR3aa: ASGEDGSSGNTIY
v_gene: TRBV19; j_gene: TRBJ2-1; CDR3aa: ASSRVLGQFSYNEQF
v_gene: TRBV15; j_gene: TRBJ2-5; CDR3aa: ATSSSPGLAFQETQY
v_gene: TRBV30; j_gene: TRBJ1-5; CDR3aa: AWSVRDRGRNQPQH
v_gene: TRBV28; j_gene: TRBJ1-4; CDR3aa: ASSLWGLHSNEKLF
v_gene: TRBV19; j_gene: TRBJ1-6; CDR3aa: ASSIVRGRGTAVSPLH
v_gene: TRBV28; j_gene: TRBJ2-1; CDR3aa: ASTGSGLDAGLHRYNEQF
v_gene: TRBV2; j_gene: TRBJ2-5; CDR3aa: ASSGTSGETQY
v_gene: TRBV25-1; j_gene: TRBJ1-1; CDR3aa: ASRREGVTEAF
v_gene: TRBV19; j_gene: TRBJ1-2; CDR3aa: ASSIDVGYGYT
v_gene: TRBV5-4; j_gene: TRBJ2-3; CDR3aa: ASRHRGGASDTQY
v_gene: TRBV4-2; j_gene: TRBJ2-7; CDR3aa: ASSQDHVNYEQY
v_gene: TRBV12-5; j_gene: TRBJ2-5; CDR3aa: ASGWRDRESYGETQY
v_gene: TRBV13; j_gene: TRBJ1-3; CDR3aa: ASSLRTPSSGNTIY
v_gene: TRBV6-1; j_gene: TRBJ2-1; CDR3aa: ASSENGLAGFSNEQF
v_gene: TRBV28; j_gene: TRBJ2-7; CDR3aa: ASSYGISNEQY
v_gene: TRBV5-1; j_gene: TRBJ2-7; CDR3aa: ASSLSPGGTYEQY
v_gene: TRBV7-7; j_gene: TRBJ1-4; CDR3aa: ASSLSGGKKLF
v_gene: TRBV5-4; j_gene: TRBJ2-1; CDR3aa: ASSSTSGSSYNEQF
v_gene: TRBV13; j_gene: TRBJ2-1; CDR3aa: ASSPSLDNEQF
v_gene: TRBV5-1; j_gene: TRBJ1-2; CDR3aa: ASSSDDTGHYYGYT
v_gene: TRBV6-5; j_gene: TRBJ1-1; CDR3aa: ASSQTGVNTEAF
v_gene: TRBV7-3; j_gene: TRBJ2-3; CDR3aa: ASSPTRGDTQY
v_gene: TRBV7-8; j_gene: TRBJ1-5; CDR3aa: ASSLSGTGSNQPQH
v_gene: TRBV4-3; j_gene: TRBJ2-3; CDR3aa: ASSHGLAGGDTQY
v_gene: TRBV18; j_gene: TRBJ1-2; CDR3aa: ASSQSTGGGYT
v_gene: TRBV4-1; j_gene: TRBJ2-7; CDR3aa: ASSQDFPGGSYEQY